This entry lists 5 T cell receptor beta chains sequenced from one sample in a study of cytomegalovirus exposure and HLA in healthy donors. With 60 Vbeta and 13 Jbeta primers, the PCR was carried out. Produced via immunoSEQ multiplex PCR; TCRdb's table is partial and in-frame only. This table holds some 170,000 clones, 82% found once. The sample taken for sequencing was PBMCs. All receptors derive from a girl aged 2-15 years in good health and CMV-seropositive.

The chain carries TRBV14 and TRBJ1-4; 7 nucleotides match TRBD1. V dropped 3 bases and J dropped 3; count of bases not matched to a gene: 4. The germline CDR1 and CDR2 sequences are SGHDN and FVKESK. This CDR3 region has 15 residues. The CDR3 DNA follows: TGTGCCAGCAGCCAGTGGGACAGCGCTAATGAAAAACTGTTTTTT. Its translation: CASSQWDSANEKLFF.

This sequence joins TRBV4-1 and TRBJ2-7; 7 nucleotides line up with TRBD1. The trim removed 3 bases at V and 0 bases at J, leaving 8 bases unmatched. The CDR3 runs 16 residues. CDR1 and CDR2 (germline): MGHRA, YSYEKL. Here the CDR3 reads CASSQADREVSYEQYF. The CDR3 DNA sequence: TGCGCCAGCAGCCAGGCAGACAGGGAAGTCTCCTACGAGCAGTACTTC.

Here the CDR3 reads CASTPQEGTDTQYF. Written as DNA, the CDR3 is TGTGCCAGCACCCCGCAGGAGGGCACAGATACGCAGTATTTT. The rearrangement joins TRBV18 to TRBJ2-3; TRBD2 is a possible D gene (5 bases). CDR3 length: 14 residues. Between the trimmed V and J ends, which lost 8 bases and 1 base, there was a span of 13 bases. Germline values: CDR1 KGHSH, CDR2 LQKENI.

The V call is TRBV14, the J call TRBJ1-5; tentatively, D is TRBD1 (5 bases). CDR3 size: 19 residues. Trimming left V 4 bases short and J 5 bases short, with 27 bases between. Germline-derived CDR1 and CDR2 are SGHDN and FVKESK. The CDR3 protein is CASSPTPFDSLPPYQPQHF. The CDR3 nucleotides read TGTGCCAGCAGCCCCACCCCTTTTGACAGCCTACCCCCCTATCAGCCCCAGCATTTT.

The V and J genes are TRBV4-2 and TRBJ2-5, with 12 bases that match TRBD2. Unmatched junction bases numbered 7, after V lost 0 bases and J lost 5 bases. The CDR3 extends over 17 amino acids. CDR1 LGHNA and CDR2 YNFKEQ come from the germline V gene. CDR3 nucleotide sequence: TGTGCCAGCAGCCAAGAGGGGCTAGCGGGAGGGCGGGAGACCCAGTACTTC. It translates to CASSQEGLAGGRETQYF.